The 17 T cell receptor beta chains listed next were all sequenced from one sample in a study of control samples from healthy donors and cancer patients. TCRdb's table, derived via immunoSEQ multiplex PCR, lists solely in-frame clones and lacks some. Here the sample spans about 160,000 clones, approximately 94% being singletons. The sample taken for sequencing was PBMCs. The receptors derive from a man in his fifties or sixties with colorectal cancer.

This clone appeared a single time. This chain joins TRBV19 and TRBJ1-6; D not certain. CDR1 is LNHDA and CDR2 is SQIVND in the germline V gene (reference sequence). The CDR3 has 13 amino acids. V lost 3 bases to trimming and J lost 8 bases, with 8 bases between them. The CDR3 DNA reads TGTGCCAGTAGTATCGCAAGAGATTCACCCCTCCACTTT. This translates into CASSIARDSPLHF.

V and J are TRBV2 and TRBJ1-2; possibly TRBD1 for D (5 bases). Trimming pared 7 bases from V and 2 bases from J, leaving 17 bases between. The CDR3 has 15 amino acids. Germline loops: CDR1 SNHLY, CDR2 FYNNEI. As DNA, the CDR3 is TGTGCCAGCACTTTCAGGGAGGAATTGAACTATGGCTACACCTTC. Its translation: CASTFREELNYGYTF.

CDR3 DNA: TGTGCCAGCTCACGCGGGGGACAGGTGGGAGCTTTCTTT. Protein: CASSRGGQVGAFF. V is TRBV2 and J is TRBJ1-1; 8 bases align to TRBD1. The V gene end was trimmed by 8 bases and the J gene end by 10 bases; junction bases not matched to a gene: 12. The CDR3 runs 13 residues. Per germline, CDR1 SNHLY and CDR2 FYNNEI.

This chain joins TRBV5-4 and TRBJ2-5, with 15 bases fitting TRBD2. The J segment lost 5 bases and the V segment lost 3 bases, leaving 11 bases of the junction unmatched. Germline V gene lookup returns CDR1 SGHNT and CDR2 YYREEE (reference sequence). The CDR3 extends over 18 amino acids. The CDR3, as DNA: TGTGCCAGCAGCTCGCACTGGACTAGCGGGGGGGCCGGGGAGACCCAGTACTTC. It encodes CASSSHWTSGGAGETQYF.

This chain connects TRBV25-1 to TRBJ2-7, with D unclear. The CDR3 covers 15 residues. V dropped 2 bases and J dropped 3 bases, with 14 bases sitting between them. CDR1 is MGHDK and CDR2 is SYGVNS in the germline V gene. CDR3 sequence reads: CASSEEARPGYEQYF. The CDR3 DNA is TGTGCCAGCAGTGAAGAGGCCCGTCCGGGCTACGAGCAGTACTTC.

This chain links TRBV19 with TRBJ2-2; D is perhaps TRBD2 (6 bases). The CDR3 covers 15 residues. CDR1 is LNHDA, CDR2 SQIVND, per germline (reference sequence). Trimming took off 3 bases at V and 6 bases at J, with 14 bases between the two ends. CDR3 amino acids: CASSIGAGFPGELFF. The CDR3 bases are TGTGCCAGTAGTATTGGGGCGGGGTTTCCCGGGGAGCTGTTTTTT.

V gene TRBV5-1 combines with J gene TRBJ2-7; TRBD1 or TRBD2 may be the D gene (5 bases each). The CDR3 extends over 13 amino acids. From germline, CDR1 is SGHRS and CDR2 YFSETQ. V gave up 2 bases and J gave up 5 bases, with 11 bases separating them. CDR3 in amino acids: CASSFQGEDEQYF. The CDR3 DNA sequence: TGCGCCAGCAGCTTCCAGGGAGAGGACGAGCAGTACTTC. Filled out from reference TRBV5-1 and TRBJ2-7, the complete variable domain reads KAGVTQTPRYLIKTRGQQVTLSCSPISGHRSVSWYQQTPGQGLQFLFEYFSETQRNKGNFPGRFSGRQFSNSRSEMNVSTLELGDSALYLCASSFQGEDEQYFGPGTRLTVT.

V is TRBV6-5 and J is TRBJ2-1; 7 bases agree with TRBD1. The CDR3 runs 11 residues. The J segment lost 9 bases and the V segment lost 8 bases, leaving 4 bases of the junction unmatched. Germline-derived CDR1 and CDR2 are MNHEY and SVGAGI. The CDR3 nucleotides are TGTGCCAGCGGTCAGGGGGTTGAGCAGTTCTTC. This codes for CASGQGVEQFF.

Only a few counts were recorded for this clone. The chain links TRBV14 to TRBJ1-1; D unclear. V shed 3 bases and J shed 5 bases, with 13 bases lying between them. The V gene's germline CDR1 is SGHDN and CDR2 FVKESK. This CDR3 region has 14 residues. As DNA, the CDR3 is TGTGCCAGCAGCCAGGTTGGAGGGCGTACTGAAGCTTTCTTT. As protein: CASSQVGGRTEAFF.

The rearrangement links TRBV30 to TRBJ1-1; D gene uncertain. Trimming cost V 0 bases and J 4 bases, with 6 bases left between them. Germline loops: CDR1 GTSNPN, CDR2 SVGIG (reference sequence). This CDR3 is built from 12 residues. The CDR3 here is CAWSVRITEAFF. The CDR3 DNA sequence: TGTGCCTGGAGTGTCCGGATCACTGAAGCTTTCTTT.

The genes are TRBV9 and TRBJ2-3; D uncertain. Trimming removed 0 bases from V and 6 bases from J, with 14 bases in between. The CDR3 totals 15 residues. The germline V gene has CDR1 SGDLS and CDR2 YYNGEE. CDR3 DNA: TGTGCCAGCAGCGTAGGCCTAGTAGGAAGGGATACGCAGTATTTT. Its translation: CASSVGLVGRDTQYF. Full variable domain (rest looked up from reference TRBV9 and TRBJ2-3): DSGVTQTPKHLITATGQRVTLRCSPRSGDLSVYWYQQSLDQGLQFLIQYYNGEERAKGNILERFSAQQFPDLHSELNLSSLELGDSALYFCASSVGLVGRDTQYFGPGTRLTVL.

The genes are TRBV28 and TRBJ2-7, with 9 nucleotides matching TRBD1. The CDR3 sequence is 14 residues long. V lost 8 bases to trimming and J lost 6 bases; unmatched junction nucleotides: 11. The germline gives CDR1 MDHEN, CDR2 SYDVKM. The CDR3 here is CASSPGQGPPEQYF. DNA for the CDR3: TGTGCCAGCTCACCGGGACAGGGACCTCCCGAGCAGTACTTC. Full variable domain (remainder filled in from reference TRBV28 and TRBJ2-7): DVKVTQSSRYLVKRTGEKVFLECVQDMDHENMFWYRQDPGLGLRLIYFSYDVKMKEKGDIPEGYSVSREKKERFSLILESASTNQTSMYLCASSPGQGPPEQYFGPGTRLTVT.

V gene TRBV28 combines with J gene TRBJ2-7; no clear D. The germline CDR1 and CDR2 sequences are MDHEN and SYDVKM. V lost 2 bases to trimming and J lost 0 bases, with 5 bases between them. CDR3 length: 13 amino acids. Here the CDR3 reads CASSLISSYEQYF. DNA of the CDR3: TGTGCCAGCAGTTTAATCAGCTCCTACGAGCAGTACTTC.

CDR3 nucleotides: TGTGCCAGCAGCTACTGGAATTCCTACGAGCAGTACTTC. This encodes CASSYWNSYEQYF. The chain has TRBV7-9 and TRBJ2-7; the D is unclear. Deletions cut 4 bases from V and 1 base from J, with 8 bases between. CDR3 length: 13 amino acids. Looked up from germline, CDR1 is SEHNR and CDR2 is FQNEAQ (reference sequence).

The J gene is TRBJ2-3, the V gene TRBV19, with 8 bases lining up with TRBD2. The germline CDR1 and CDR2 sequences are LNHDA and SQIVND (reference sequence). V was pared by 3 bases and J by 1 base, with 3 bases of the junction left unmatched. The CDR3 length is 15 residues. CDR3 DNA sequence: TGTGCCAGTAGTATGAGCGGGGGTGGCACAGATACGCAGTATTTT. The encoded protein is CASSMSGGGTDTQYF.

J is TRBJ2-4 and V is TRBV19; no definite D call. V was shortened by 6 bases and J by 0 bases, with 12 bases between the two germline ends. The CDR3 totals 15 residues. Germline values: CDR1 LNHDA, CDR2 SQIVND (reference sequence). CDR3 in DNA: TGTGCCAGTAGGGACGGTTCACTAGCCAAAAACATTCAGTACTTC. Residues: CASRDGSLAKNIQYF.

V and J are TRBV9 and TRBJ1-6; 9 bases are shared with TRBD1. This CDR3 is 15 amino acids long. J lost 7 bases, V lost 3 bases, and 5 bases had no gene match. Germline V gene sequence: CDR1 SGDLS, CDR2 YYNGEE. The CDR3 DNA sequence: TGTGCCAGCAGCGCAAGGACAGGGGTAAATTCACCCCTCCACTTT. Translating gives CASSARTGVNSPLHF.